The clone carrying this T cell receptor (beta chain) has only one observation. What it recognizes is unknown. These data belong to a study of T cell repertoires in cytomegalovirus infection. Study-wide background: Recently identified HLA-C-restricted and well-studied HLA-B-restricted CMV epitopes were used. Study-wide findings and caveats: Clonotype analysis showed dominance of the ex vivo response by HLA-C-restricted CMV-specific TCR beta clonotypes.

Via MiXCR, TCRdb re-called the reads, giving one row per CDR3 protein. The table shows about 770,000 distinct CDR3 sequences, with around 29% occurring only once. The CDR3 covers 11 residues. Germline V gives CDR1 KGHDR, CDR2 SFDVKD. Trimming pared 5 bases from V and 9 bases from J, leaving 7 bases between. The chain links TRBV24-1 to TRBJ2-1, with TRBD2 as a possible D gene (5 bases). This material consisted of cultured CD8+ T cells from PBMCs, taken from culture after CMV antigen stimulation. The TCR was taken from a human donor in good health (CMV status not recorded). Some clones in this sample may be carry-over from other donors' samples. The CDR3 DNA reads TGTGCCACCAGTGTCCGGGGTGAGCAGTTCTTC. It codes for CATSVRGEQFF.